Below are 18 T cell receptor beta chains sequenced from a single sample in a study. TCRdb reanalysed the 5' RACE reads using MiXCR and keeps one entry per CDR3 protein. The table has approximately 40,000 distinct CDR3 sequences, roughly 31% seen once; the top ten hold under 5%. The specimen was tumor-infiltrating memory CD4+ T cells sorted from the breast tumor. Described subset: memory CD4+ T cells, CD4+CD45RO+CD25-. Receptor source: a female donor with breast cancer.

A few counts support this clonotype. The chain couples TRBV2 to TRBJ1-1; weak D call: TRBD1 (5 bases). Germline V gene sequence: CDR1 SNHLY, CDR2 FYNNEI. The CDR3 is made up of 14 amino acids. V lost 2 bases, J lost 8 bases, and 15 bases lay in between. The CDR3 spells CASSEWGVELEAFF. In nucleotides, the CDR3 is TGTGCCAGCAGTGAATGGGGGGTGGAATTGGAAGCTTTCTTT.

This clonotype was found a few times. V is TRBV6-2 or TRBV6-3 and J is TRBJ2-3; no reliable D call. Germline V CDR1 and CDR2: MNHEY, SVGEGT. Deletions cut 8 bases from V and 4 bases from J, with 7 bases between. The CDR3 runs to 11 residues. The CDR3 region has the DNA TGTGCCAGCCTTACCGCAGATACGCAGTATTTT. This encodes CASLTADTQYF.

Many counts were recorded for this clonotype. CDR3 DNA: TGTGCCAGCAGCTTGGGTTACCAAGAGACCCAGTACTTC. Protein product: CASSLGYQETQYF. This chain links TRBV5-6 with TRBJ2-5; no definite D call. Per the germline V gene, CDR1 is SGHDT and CDR2 is YYEEEE. V was clipped by 0 bases and J by 0 bases, with 3 bases between them. The CDR3 consists of 13 residues.

This clonotype was seen more than once but under ten times. The V gene is TRBV11-2, the J gene TRBJ2-1, with 10 bases that match TRBD2. Germline CDR1 reads SGHAT; CDR2 reads FQNNGV. The J segment lost 8 bases and the V segment lost 11 bases, leaving 9 bases of the junction unmatched. This CDR3 comprises 13 residues. CDR3 loop: CAGSGGPAYEQFF. CDR3 coding DNA: TGTGCCGGTAGCGGGGGGCCGGCCTATGAGCAGTTCTTC. The full variable domain, completed using reference TRBV11-2 and TRBJ2-1, is EAGVAQSPRYKIIEKRQSVAFWCNPISGHATLYWYQQILGQGPKLLIQFQNNGVVDDSQLPKDRFSAERLKGVDSTLKIQPAKLEDSAVYLCAGSGGPAYEQFFGPGTRLTVL.

For this clonotype: A clone one base away is much larger, so this may be a read error. The rearrangement uses TRBV20-1 and TRBJ1-1; D gene ambiguous. Trimming took 3 bases from V and 2 from J, leaving 7 bases between them. Germline V CDR1 and CDR2: DFQATT, SNEGSKA (reference sequence). The CDR3 is 12 residues long. The CDR3 protein is CSASSGNTEAFF. CDR3 sequence (DNA): TGCAGTGCTAGTAGCGGAAACACTGAAGCTTTCTTT.

The V gene is TRBV3-1, the J gene TRBJ2-2; 12 positions agree with TRBD2. The CDR3 has 17 amino acids. Germline assignment: CDR1 LGHDT and CDR2 YNNKEL (reference sequence). V dropped 2 bases and J dropped 3; count of bases not matched to a gene: 4. CDR3 nucleotides: TGTGCCAGCAGCCAAAGGACTAGCGGGACCTACACCGGGGAGCTGTTTTTT. This gives the protein CASSQRTSGTYTGELFF.

The chain employs TRBV27 and TRBJ2-7, with no clear D. V dropped 1 base and J dropped 3 bases, with 7 bases sitting between them. The CDR3 covers 13 residues. Germline-derived CDR1 and CDR2 are MNHEY and SMNVEV (reference sequence). The CDR3 DNA reads TGTGCCAGCAGTTTATGGCCCTACTACGAGCAGTACTTC. Residues: CASSLWPYYEQYF.

V is TRBV29-1 and J is TRBJ2-3, with D perhaps matching TRBD1 or TRBD2 (6 bases each). The germline gives CDR1 SQVTM, CDR2 ANQGSEA. The CDR3 extends over 14 amino acids. In DNA, the CDR3 is TGCAGTGTGATCCGGAGGGGGGACACAGATACGCAGTATTTT. Protein sequence: CSVIRRGDTDTQYF.

This clonotype was counted ten times or more. The rearrangement links TRBV4-1 to TRBJ2-4; TRBD2 is a possible D gene (5 bases). V was pared by 4 bases and J by 7 bases, with 17 bases between. This CDR3 has 15 residues. The germline V gene encodes CDR1 MGHRA and CDR2 YSYEKL. For the CDR3, the DNA is TGCGCCAGCAGCCCCTGGGGAGCGAGAACGAACATTCAGTACTTC. Its translation is CASSPWGARTNIQYF.

This rearrangement joins TRBV7-2 to TRBJ2-2; TRBD2 agrees at 8 bases. Germline CDR1 is SGHTA and CDR2 is FQGNSA. The CDR3 runs to 16 residues. With V trimmed by 5 bases and J by 4 bases, 9 bases remained unmatched. In DNA form, the CDR3 reads TGTGCCAGCAGCCGCGGTGGCGGGGGGACCACCGGGGAGCTGTTTTTT. This gives the protein CASSRGGGGTTGELFF.

J is TRBJ1-4 and V is TRBV6-5; D uncertain. The CDR3 has 10 amino acids. V dropped 4 bases and J dropped 8 bases, with 2 bases sitting between them. Per the germline V gene, CDR1 is MNHEY and CDR2 is SVGAGI. The CDR3, as DNA: TGTGCCAGCAGTTCCGAAAAACTGTTTTTT. Its protein is CASSSEKLFF.

The chain carries TRBV11-2 and TRBJ1-2, with D hard to call. This CDR3 has 10 residues. Germline CDR1 and CDR2: SGHAT and FQNNGV. Trimming pared 3 bases from V and 6 bases from J, leaving 2 bases between. The CDR3 is CASSFDGYTF. The CDR3 DNA follows: TGTGCCAGCAGCTTTGATGGCTACACCTTC.

The rearrangement links TRBV3-1 to TRBJ2-7; D might be TRBD1 (6 bases). The CDR3 length is 14 residues. The germline V gene has CDR1 LGHDT and CDR2 YNNKEL (reference sequence). V was pared by 4 bases and J by 3 bases, with 13 bases between. In nucleotides, the CDR3 is TGTGCCAGCAGCCCGCAGGGGTTCGGCTACGAGCAGTACTTC. This gives the protein CASSPQGFGYEQYF.

This clonotype was seen only a few times. At one end, the junction sequence differs from germline, possibly due to a read error. V is TRBV4-1 and J is TRBJ1-1; 12 nucleotides agree with TRBD1. There are 16 residues in the CDR3. Looked up from germline, CDR1 is MGHRA and CDR2 is YSYEKL. The CDR3 bases are TGCGCCAGCGGCCAAACCGGGACAGGGGGCAATTCTGAAGCTTTCTTT. Amino acid sequence: CASGQTGTGGNSEAFF.

About this clonotype itself: At one boundary the junction diverges from the germline segment, which might be a read error. The rearrangement joins TRBV9 to TRBJ1-3; D is possibly TRBD1 (5 bases). The germline gives CDR1 SGDLS, CDR2 YYNGEE. The CDR3 spans 15 residues. CDR3 sequence reads: CASSVGQTSGSTIYF. CDR3 sequence (DNA): TGTGCCAGCAGCGTAGGACAGACCTCTGGAAGCACCATATATTTT.

On this clonotype: At one of its ends the junction is not consistent with the germline gene, which may arise from a read error. The chain combines TRBV12-3 or TRBV12-4 with TRBJ2-7; D uncertain. The CDR3 contains 13 residues. The CDR3 sequence: CAGSRADSYEQYF. CDR3 bases: TGTGCCGGCAGTCGGGCGGACTCCTACGAGCAGTACTTC.

This chain links TRBV20-1 with TRBJ1-2; 7 bases map to TRBD1. CDR1 is DFQATT, CDR2 SNEGSKA, per germline (reference sequence). V was clipped by 8 bases and J by 6 bases; unmatched bases: 9. The CDR3 consists of 12 residues. The CDR3 nucleotides are TGCAGTCCTCAGGGGGGGGTCGATGGCTACACCTTC. Protein sequence: CSPQGGVDGYTF.

This clonotype was picked up a small number of times. The chain employs TRBV3-1 and TRBJ2-3; D gene unclear. Trimming cost V 1 base and J 3 bases, with 2 bases left between them. The CDR3 is 12 amino acids. Looked up from germline, CDR1 is LGHDT and CDR2 is YNNKEL (reference sequence). The CDR3 DNA reads as TGTGCCAGCAGCCAAGTGACAGATACGCAGTATTTT. Translating it yields CASSQVTDTQYF.